These 25 T cell receptor beta chains came from one sample sequenced in a study of blood T cell repertoires in COVID-19. TCRdb's copy holds only in-frame clones and misses some; the assay was immunoSEQ multiplex PCR. The top ten hold roughly 7.7% of the sample, which has 52,000 or so clones, around nine tenths seen once. The sample comprised peripheral blood. The receptors come from a woman in her seventies with active COVID-19.

V and J are TRBV6-5 and TRBJ1-1; TRBD1 matches at 7 bases. The germline V gene encodes CDR1 MNHEY and CDR2 SVGAGI. This CDR3 spans 14 amino acids. Losses at the gene ends were 7 bases for V and 3 bases for J; bases not matched to a gene: 8. CDR3 sequence: CASIPTGLYTEAFF. CDR3 in DNA: TGTGCCAGCATCCCGACAGGGTTGTACACTGAAGCTTTCTTT.

The chain couples TRBV7-9 to TRBJ2-3; 14 bases are a match to TRBD2. The CDR3 totals 16 residues. CDR1 is SEHNR, CDR2 FQNEAQ, per germline (reference sequence). After removal of 5 bases from V and 6 bases from J, the junction contained 7 bases not matched to a gene. Here the CDR3 DNA reads TGTGCCAGCAGCACGGGACTAGCGGGAGAGGGGGATACGCAGTATTTT. Translating it yields CASSTGLAGEGDTQYF. The complete variable domain, with remaining parts taken from reference TRBV7-9 and TRBJ2-3, reads DTGVSQNPRHKITKRGQNVTFRCDPISEHNRLYWYRQTLGQGPEFLTYFQNEAQLEKSRLLSDRFSAERPKGSFSTLEIQRTEQGDSAMYLCASSTGLAGEGDTQYFGPGTRLTVL.

The chain recombines TRBV7-9 with TRBJ1-1; possible D gene TRBD1, 5 bases. The CDR3 is made up of 15 amino acids. Germline CDR1 reads SEHNR; CDR2 reads FQNEAQ (reference sequence). Trimming took 4 bases from V and 6 from J, leaving 18 bases between them. The CDR3 DNA reads as TGTGCCAGCAGCTCCCCCCTCAGGGCGGGGGCTGAAGCTTTCTTT. Amino acids: CASSSPLRAGAEAFF.

This clone was seen more than once but under ten times. The chain is built from TRBV5-4 and TRBJ2-2; D remains unclear. The CDR3 runs 11 residues. V gave up 4 bases and J gave up 4 bases, with 2 bases separating them. Germline CDR1 reads SGHNT; CDR2 reads YYREEE (reference sequence). The CDR3 reads CASSRTGELFF. The DNA for the CDR3 is TGTGCCAGCAGCCGCACCGGGGAGCTGTTTTTT.

This rearrangement joins TRBV5-1 to TRBJ2-3; 9 nucleotides match TRBD2. V lost 0 bases to trimming and J lost 3 bases; unmatched junction nucleotides: 5. From germline, CDR1 is SGHRS and CDR2 YFSETQ. The CDR3 covers 16 residues. CDR3 nucleotide sequence: TGCGCCAGCAGCTTGGCTGACAGCGGGAGGACAGATACGCAGTATTTT. Protein product: CASSLADSGRTDTQYF. Looking up the rest from reference TRBV5-1 and TRBJ2-3 gives the full variable domain: KAGVTQTPRYLIKTRGQQVTLSCSPISGHRSVSWYQQTPGQGLQFLFEYFSETQRNKGNFPGRFSGRQFSNSRSEMNVSTLELGDSALYLCASSLADSGRTDTQYFGPGTRLTVL.

The chain has TRBV24-1 and TRBJ2-2, with D possibly TRBD1 on 5 matching bases. The CDR3 runs 16 residues. Germline lookup yields CDR1 KGHDR and CDR2 SFDVKD. V gave up 0 bases and J gave up 0 bases, with 7 bases separating them. CDR3 coding DNA: TGTGCCACCAGTGATTTGGGGGCAGCGAACACCGGGGAGCTGTTTTTT. This codes for CATSDLGAANTGELFF.

J is TRBJ1-1 and V is TRBV5-1; perhaps TRBD1 as D (6 bases). Between the trimmed V and J ends, which lost 0 bases and 3 bases, there was a span of 6 bases. Per the germline V gene, CDR1 is SGHRS and CDR2 is YFSETQ. CDR3 length equals 13 residues. The CDR3: CASSLDRDTEAFF. In nucleotides, the CDR3 is TGCGCCAGCAGCTTGGACAGGGACACTGAAGCTTTCTTT.

The chain carries TRBV13 and TRBJ2-2; 8 bases align to TRBD2. The trim removed 2 bases at V and 3 bases at J, leaving 8 bases unmatched. The CDR3 totals 17 residues. Germline V gene sequence: CDR1 PRHDT, CDR2 FYEKMQ (reference sequence). The CDR3 region is CASSLNMAREDTGELFF. Written as DNA, the CDR3 is TGTGCCAGCAGCTTAAATATGGCGCGGGAGGACACCGGGGAGCTGTTTTTT.

The rearrangement joins TRBV7-9 to TRBJ2-1; TRBD1 agrees at 9 bases. Per germline, CDR1 SEHNR and CDR2 FQNEAQ (reference sequence). The CDR3 consists of 18 residues. Unmatched junction bases numbered 15, after V lost 6 bases and J lost 3 bases. The CDR3 DNA reads TGTGCCAGCAGGCTAACCCCCGGACAGGGGTCAGGCTACAATGAGCAGTTCTTC. This gives the protein CASRLTPGQGSGYNEQFF.

V and J are TRBV7-8 and TRBJ1-1; 7 nucleotides line up with TRBD1. Trimming took 4 bases from V and 3 from J; bases not matched to a gene: 11. Per the germline V gene, CDR1 is SGHVS and CDR2 is FQNEAQ. The CDR3 spans 16 residues. For the CDR3, the DNA is TGTGCCAGCAGCTCCCTTGGGACAGTCGGGGACACTGAAGCTTTCTTT. This encodes CASSSLGTVGDTEAFF. Full variable domain (rest looked up from reference TRBV7-8 and TRBJ1-1): GAGVSQSPRYKVAKRGQDVALRCDPISGHVSLFWYQQALGQGPEFLTYFQNEAQLDKSGLPSDRFFAERPEGSVSTLKIQRTQQEDSAVYLCASSSLGTVGDTEAFFGQGTRLTVV.

DNA of the CDR3: TGCAGCGTTGACCGGAGCGGGAGTACAAATGAGCAGTTCTTC. Translated, it gives CSVDRSGSTNEQFF. This chain connects TRBV29-1 to TRBJ2-1; TRBD2 matches at 8 bases. Germline lookup yields CDR1 SQVTM and CDR2 ANQGSEA. The CDR3 runs to 14 residues. J gave up 7 bases and V 3 bases, and 8 bases lay outside the gene matches.

CDR3 bases: TGTGCCAGCACTACTGGGCCGGGACTAGCATCCAATGAGCAGTTCTTC. Its translation is CASTTGPGLASNEQFF. The J gene is TRBJ2-1, the V gene TRBV28, with 9 positions matching TRBD2. CDR3 length: 16 amino acids. Germline-derived CDR1 and CDR2 are MDHEN and SYDVKM. V shed 7 bases, J shed 6 bases, and the junction held 13 bases outside the gene matches.

This chain joins TRBV6-4 and TRBJ2-2; 12 bases fit TRBD2. This CDR3 is 16 amino acids long. The V gene end was trimmed by 7 bases and the J gene end by 2 bases; junction bases not matched to a gene: 5. Germline-derived CDR1 and CDR2 are MRHNA and SNTAGT. Here the CDR3 reads CASTRLAGDNTGELFF. CDR3 bases: TGTGCCAGCACCCGACTAGCGGGAGATAACACCGGGGAGCTGTTTTTT.

The J gene is TRBJ1-1, the V gene TRBV6-5; 8 nucleotides align to TRBD1. Germline V CDR1 and CDR2: MNHEY, SVGAGI. V lost 5 bases, J lost 2 bases, and 4 bases stayed unmatched. This CDR3 region has 14 residues. CDR3 in DNA: TGTGCCAGCAGTCACAGGGGGAAAAACACTGAAGCTTTCTTT. Translated, it gives CASSHRGKNTEAFF.

V and J are TRBV5-5 and TRBJ1-1; D is unresolved. Germline V gene sequence: CDR1 SGHKS, CDR2 YYEKEE (reference sequence). With 1 base removed from V and 1 base from J, the gap between germline ends came to 5 bases. The CDR3 extends over 13 amino acids. As DNA, the CDR3 is TGTGCCAGCAGCTTGTATCCGAACACTGAAGCTTTCTTT. The encoded protein is CASSLYPNTEAFF. The whole variable domain, remainder taken from reference TRBV5-5 and TRBJ1-1, is DAGVTQSPTHLIKTRGQQVTLRCSPISGHKSVSWYQQVLGQGPQFIFQYYEKEERGRGNFPDRFSARQFPNYSSELNVNALLLGDSALYLCASSLYPNTEAFFGQGTRLTVV.

The genes are TRBV15 and TRBJ1-2; unclear D gene. Germline values: CDR1 LNHNV, CDR2 YYDKDF (reference sequence). CDR3 length equals 14 residues. Trimming left V 5 bases short and J 4 bases short, with 14 bases between. The CDR3 region has the DNA TGTGCCACCAGCGTAAATAAGCGGGCCTATGGCTACACCTTC. Amino acids: CATSVNKRAYGYTF.

The rearrangement links TRBV27 to TRBJ2-7; 7 bases map to TRBD2. The trim removed 2 bases at V and 2 bases at J, leaving 6 bases unmatched. The CDR3 totals 15 residues. Germline CDR1 MNHEY, CDR2 SMNVEV (reference sequence). CDR3 nucleotide sequence: TGTGCCAGCAGTTTACGGCAGGGAGGGCCCTACGAGCAGTACTTC. It is translated as CASSLRQGGPYEQYF.

The chain uses TRBV7-2 and TRBJ2-3; TRBD2 aligns across 10 bases. Germline trimming cut 2 bases from V and 2 bases from J; bases unmatched to any gene: 10. CDR1 and CDR2 (germline): SGHTA, FQGNSA. CDR3 length: 18 amino acids. The CDR3 nucleotides are TGTGCCAGCAGCTTAAAGGTTCTAGCGGGAGTGGTCACAGATACGCAGTATTTT. As protein: CASSLKVLAGVVTDTQYF.

The gene calls are TRBV28 and TRBJ1-2, with 9 bases fitting TRBD1. Trimming cost V 7 bases and J 6 bases; bases outside gene matches: 6. The germline CDR1 and CDR2 sequences are MDHEN and SYDVKM. CDR3 length: 13 residues. The CDR3 DNA reads as TGTGCCAGCATCGGGGACAGGGATCATGGCTACACCTTC. This gives the protein CASIGDRDHGYTF.

The rearrangement uses TRBV5-4 and TRBJ1-3; 7 nucleotides match TRBD1. The CDR3 is made up of 15 amino acids. V was clipped by 0 bases and J by 2 bases; unmatched bases: 2. Germline V CDR1 and CDR2: SGHNT, YYREEE (reference sequence). CDR3 DNA: TGTGCCAGCAGCTTGGACAGGGGCACTGGAAACACCATATATTTT. This encodes CASSLDRGTGNTIYF.

This chain joins TRBV20-1 and TRBJ2-1, with D unresolved. The CDR3 sequence is 12 residues long. Germline V lookup: CDR1 DFQATT, CDR2 SNEGSKA (reference sequence). V was trimmed by 3 bases and J by 5 bases, leaving 8 bases between them. CDR3: CSASMADNEQFF. The CDR3 region has the DNA TGCAGTGCTAGTATGGCCGACAATGAGCAGTTCTTC.

This rearrangement joins TRBV3-1 (or the pseudogene TRBV3-2) to TRBJ2-7, with 15 bases fitting TRBD2. Germline V CDR1 and CDR2: LGHDT, YNNKEL (reference sequence). The CDR3 loop spans 18 amino acids. V trimming: 6 bases; J trimming: 0 bases; junction bases outside the gene matches: 9. CDR3 sequence reads: CASRAGTSGRIASYEQYF. CDR3 DNA: TGTGCCAGCAGGGCAGGGACTAGCGGGAGGATAGCCTCCTACGAGCAGTACTTC.

CDR3 region: CASSLDVQGQGETQYF. In DNA form, the CDR3 reads TGCGCCAGCAGCTTGGATGTGCAGGGCCAGGGAGAGACCCAGTACTTC. This chain links TRBV5-1 with TRBJ2-5; weak D call: TRBD1 (5 bases). This CDR3 is built from 16 residues. Germline CDR1 is SGHRS and CDR2 is YFSETQ. Trimming stripped 0 bases from V and 4 bases from J, with 16 bases between.

The sample holds a few counts of this clone. The chain uses TRBV11-2 and TRBJ1-2; D call uncertain. Germline V CDR1 and CDR2: SGHAT, FQNNGV. The V gene lost 5 bases and the J gene lost 8 bases, with 12 bases spanning the gap. The CDR3 runs 12 residues. The CDR3 nucleotides read TGTGCCAGCAGCGCGCAGGCATGGGGCTACACCTTC. As protein: CASSAQAWGYTF.

At least ten counts were recorded for this clone. This chain links TRBV6-1 with TRBJ1-2; weak D call: TRBD1 (6 bases). Germline V lookup: CDR1 MNHNS, CDR2 SASEGT. This CDR3 comprises 17 residues. V was shortened by 1 base and J by 5 bases, with 20 bases between the two germline ends. CDR3 protein: CASSEEVTQGSLYGYTF. For the CDR3, the DNA is TGTGCCAGCAGTGAAGAGGTGACACAGGGCTCCCTTTATGGCTACACCTTC.